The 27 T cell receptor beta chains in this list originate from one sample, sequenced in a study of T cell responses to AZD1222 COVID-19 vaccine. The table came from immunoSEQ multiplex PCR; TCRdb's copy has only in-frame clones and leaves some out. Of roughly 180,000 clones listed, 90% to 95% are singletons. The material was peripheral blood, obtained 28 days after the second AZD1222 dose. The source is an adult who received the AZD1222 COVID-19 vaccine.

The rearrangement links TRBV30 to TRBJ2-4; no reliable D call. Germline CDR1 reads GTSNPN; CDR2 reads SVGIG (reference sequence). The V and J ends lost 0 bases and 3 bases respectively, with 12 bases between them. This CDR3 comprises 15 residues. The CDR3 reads CAWSVQGPFKNIQYF. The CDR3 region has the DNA TGTGCCTGGAGTGTACAAGGGCCATTCAAAAACATTCAGTACTTC.

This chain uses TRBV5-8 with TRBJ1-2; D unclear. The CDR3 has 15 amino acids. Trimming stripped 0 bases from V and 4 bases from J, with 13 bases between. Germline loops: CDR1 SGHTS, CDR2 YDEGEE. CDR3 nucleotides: TGTGCCAGCAGCTTGGAATGGGCAGCGCTCTATGGCTACACCTTC. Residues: CASSLEWAALYGYTF.

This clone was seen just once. CDR3 loop: CASSLEGEKLFF. CDR3 bases: TGTGCCAGCAGCCTGGAGGGGGAAAAACTGTTTTTT. V and J are TRBV27 and TRBJ1-4; perhaps TRBD1 as D (5 bases). The V gene lost 6 bases and the J gene lost 8 bases, with 10 bases spanning the gap. The CDR3 runs to 12 residues. CDR1 is MNHEY and CDR2 is SMNVEV in the germline V gene (reference sequence).

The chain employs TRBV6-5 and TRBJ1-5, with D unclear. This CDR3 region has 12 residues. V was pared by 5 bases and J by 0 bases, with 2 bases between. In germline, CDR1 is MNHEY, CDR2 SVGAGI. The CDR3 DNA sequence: TGTGCCAGCAGTCATAGCAATCAGCCCCAGCATTTT. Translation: CASSHSNQPQHF.

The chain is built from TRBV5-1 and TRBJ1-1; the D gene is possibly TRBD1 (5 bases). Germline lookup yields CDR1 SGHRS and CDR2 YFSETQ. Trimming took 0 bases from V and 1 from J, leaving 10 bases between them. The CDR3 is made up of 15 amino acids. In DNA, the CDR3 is TGCGCCAGCAGCTTGGTGTCCGGGACGAACACTGAAGCTTTCTTT. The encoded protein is CASSLVSGTNTEAFF.

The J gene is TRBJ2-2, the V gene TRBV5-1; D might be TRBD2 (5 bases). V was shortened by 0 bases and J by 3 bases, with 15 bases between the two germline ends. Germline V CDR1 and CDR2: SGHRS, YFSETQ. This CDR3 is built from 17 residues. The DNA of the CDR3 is TGCGCCAGCAGCTTGGCCGGGGTCTCCGGGTACACCGGGGAGCTGTTTTTT. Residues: CASSLAGVSGYTGELFF.

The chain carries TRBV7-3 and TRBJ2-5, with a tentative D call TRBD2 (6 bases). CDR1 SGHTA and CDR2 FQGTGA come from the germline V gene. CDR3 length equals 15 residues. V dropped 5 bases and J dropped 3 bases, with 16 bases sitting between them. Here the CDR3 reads CASSPRGASEETQYF. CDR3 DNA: TGTGCCAGCAGCCCCCGCGGGGCCTCGGAAGAGACCCAGTACTTC.

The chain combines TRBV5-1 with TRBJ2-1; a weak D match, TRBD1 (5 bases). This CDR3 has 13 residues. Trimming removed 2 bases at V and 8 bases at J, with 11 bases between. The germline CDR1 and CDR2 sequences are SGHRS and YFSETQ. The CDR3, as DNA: TGCGCCAGCAGCTTTCCAGGGTCCGATGAGCAGTTCTTC. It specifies CASSFPGSDEQFF.

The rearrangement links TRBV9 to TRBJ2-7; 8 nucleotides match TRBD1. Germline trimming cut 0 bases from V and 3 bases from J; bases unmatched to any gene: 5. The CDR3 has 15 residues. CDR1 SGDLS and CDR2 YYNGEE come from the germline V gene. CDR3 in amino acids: CASSVDPTGVYEQYF. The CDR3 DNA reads TGTGCCAGCAGCGTAGATCCGACAGGGGTCTACGAGCAGTACTTC.

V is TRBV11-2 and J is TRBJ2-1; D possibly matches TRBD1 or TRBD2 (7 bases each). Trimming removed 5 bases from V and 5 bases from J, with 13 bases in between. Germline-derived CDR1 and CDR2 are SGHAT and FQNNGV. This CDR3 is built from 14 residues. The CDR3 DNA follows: TGTGCCAGCAGCGGGGAGGGGACAGACAATGAGCAGTTCTTC. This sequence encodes CASSGEGTDNEQFF.

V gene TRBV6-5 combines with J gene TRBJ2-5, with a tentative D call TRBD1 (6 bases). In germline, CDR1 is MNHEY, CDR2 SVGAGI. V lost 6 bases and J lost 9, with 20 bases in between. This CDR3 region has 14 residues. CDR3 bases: TGTGCCAGCAGATCCGGGACACTGAAGAGTGCCCAGTACTTC. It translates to CASRSGTLKSAQYF.

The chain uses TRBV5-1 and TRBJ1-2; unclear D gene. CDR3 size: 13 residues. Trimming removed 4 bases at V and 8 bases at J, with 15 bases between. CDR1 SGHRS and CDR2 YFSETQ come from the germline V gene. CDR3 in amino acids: CASSPLDALGYTF. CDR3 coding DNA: TGCGCCAGCAGCCCTTTGGACGCGCTGGGCTACACCTTC.

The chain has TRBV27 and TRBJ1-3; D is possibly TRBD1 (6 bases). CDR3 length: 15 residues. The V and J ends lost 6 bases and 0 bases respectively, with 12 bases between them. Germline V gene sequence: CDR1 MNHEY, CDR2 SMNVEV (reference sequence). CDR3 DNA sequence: TGTGCCAGCAGAAGGGACAAACTCTCTGGAAACACCATATATTTT. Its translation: CASRRDKLSGNTIYF.

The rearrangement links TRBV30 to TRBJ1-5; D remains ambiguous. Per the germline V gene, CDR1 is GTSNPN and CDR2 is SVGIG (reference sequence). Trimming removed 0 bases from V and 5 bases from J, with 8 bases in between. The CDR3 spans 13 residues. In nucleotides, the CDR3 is TGTGCCTGGAGTGTGACCAGAGATCAGCCCCAGCATTTT. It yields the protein CAWSVTRDQPQHF.

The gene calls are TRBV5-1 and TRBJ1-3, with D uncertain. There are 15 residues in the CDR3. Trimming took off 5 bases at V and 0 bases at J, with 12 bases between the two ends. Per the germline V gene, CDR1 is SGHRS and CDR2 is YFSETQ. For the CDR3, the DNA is TGCGCCAGCAGGGAAGCACCCCTCTCTGGAAACACCATATATTTT. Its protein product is CASREAPLSGNTIYF.

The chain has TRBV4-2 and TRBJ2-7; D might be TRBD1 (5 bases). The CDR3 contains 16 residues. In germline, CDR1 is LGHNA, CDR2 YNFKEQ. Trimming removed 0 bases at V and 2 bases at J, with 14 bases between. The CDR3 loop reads CASSQDLQGHTYEQYF. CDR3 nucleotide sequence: TGTGCCAGCAGCCAAGATTTGCAGGGCCATACCTACGAGCAGTACTTC.

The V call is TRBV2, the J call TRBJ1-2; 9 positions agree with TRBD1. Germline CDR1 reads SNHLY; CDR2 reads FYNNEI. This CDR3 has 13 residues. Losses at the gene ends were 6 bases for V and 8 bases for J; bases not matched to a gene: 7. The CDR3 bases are TGTGCCAGCAGCCTTCAGGGGACAGGGGGCTACACCTTC. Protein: CASSLQGTGGYTF.

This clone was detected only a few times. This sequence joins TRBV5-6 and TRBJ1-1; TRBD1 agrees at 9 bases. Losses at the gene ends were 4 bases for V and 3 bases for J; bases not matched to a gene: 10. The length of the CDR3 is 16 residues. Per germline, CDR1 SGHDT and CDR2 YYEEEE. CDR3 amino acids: CASSPLTGGRDTEAFF. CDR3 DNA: TGTGCCAGCAGCCCCCTGACAGGGGGTCGGGACACTGAAGCTTTCTTT.

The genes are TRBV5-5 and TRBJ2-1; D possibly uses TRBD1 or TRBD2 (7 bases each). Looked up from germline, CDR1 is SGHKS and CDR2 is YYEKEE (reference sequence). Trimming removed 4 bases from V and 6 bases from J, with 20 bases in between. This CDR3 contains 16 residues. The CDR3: CASSLSQGGIGNEQFF. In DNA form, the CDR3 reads TGTGCCAGCAGCCTCAGTCAGGGGGGGATTGGCAATGAGCAGTTCTTC.

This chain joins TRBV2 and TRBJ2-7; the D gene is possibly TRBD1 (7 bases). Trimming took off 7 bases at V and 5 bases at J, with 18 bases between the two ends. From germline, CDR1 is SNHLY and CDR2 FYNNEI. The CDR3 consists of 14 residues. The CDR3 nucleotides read TGTGCCAGCAAATCCGAGGGGGCGGGAAACGAGCAGTACTTC. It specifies CASKSEGAGNEQYF.

In DNA, the CDR3 is TGTGCCAGCAGATCGACAGGGATGGACTATGGCTACACCTTC. Its translation is CASRSTGMDYGYTF. This chain links TRBV21-1 with TRBJ1-2; TRBD1, the table's D call, was not compared with the DNA. TRBV21-1 is given as a pseudogene. The CDR3 covers 14 residues.

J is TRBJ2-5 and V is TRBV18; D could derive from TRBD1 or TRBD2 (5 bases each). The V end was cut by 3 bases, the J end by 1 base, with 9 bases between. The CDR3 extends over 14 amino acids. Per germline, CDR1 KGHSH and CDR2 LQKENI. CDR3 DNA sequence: TGTGCCAGCTCACCGGGACGGACCCAAGAGACCCAGTACTTC. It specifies CASSPGRTQETQYF.

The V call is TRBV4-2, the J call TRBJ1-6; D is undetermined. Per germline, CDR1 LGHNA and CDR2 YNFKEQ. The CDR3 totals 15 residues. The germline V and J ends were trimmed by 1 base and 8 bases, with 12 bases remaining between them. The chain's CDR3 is CASSQGAAADSPLHF. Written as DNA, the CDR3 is TGTGCCAGCAGCCAAGGAGCGGCTGCCGATTCACCCCTCCACTTT.

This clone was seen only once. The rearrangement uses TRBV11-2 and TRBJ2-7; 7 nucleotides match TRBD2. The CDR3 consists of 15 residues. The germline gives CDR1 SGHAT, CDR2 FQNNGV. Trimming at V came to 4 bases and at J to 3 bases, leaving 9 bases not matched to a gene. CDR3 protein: CASSSSTSLGYEQYF. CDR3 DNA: TGTGCCAGCAGCTCGTCGACTAGCCTGGGCTACGAGCAGTACTTC.

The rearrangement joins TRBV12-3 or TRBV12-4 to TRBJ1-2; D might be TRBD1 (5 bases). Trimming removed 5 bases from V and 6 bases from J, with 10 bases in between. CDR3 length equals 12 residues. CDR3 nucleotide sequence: TGTGCCAGCAGTGGTGGGGGAGATGGCTACACCTTC. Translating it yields CASSGGGDGYTF.

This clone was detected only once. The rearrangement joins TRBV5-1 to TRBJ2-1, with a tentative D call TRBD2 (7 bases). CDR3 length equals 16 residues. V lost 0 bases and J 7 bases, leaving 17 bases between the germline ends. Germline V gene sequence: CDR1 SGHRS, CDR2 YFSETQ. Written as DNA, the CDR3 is TGCGCCAGCAGCTTGGGTTTGGCGGGGGCGGGGAATGAGCAGTTCTTC. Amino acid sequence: CASSLGLAGAGNEQFF.

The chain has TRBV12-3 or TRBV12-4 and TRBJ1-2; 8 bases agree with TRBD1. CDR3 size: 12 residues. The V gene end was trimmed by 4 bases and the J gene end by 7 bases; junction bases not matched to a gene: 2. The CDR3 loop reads CASSSQGGGYTF. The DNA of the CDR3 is TGTGCCAGCAGTTCACAGGGGGGTGGCTACACCTTC.